This TCR beta chain is from a study of blood T cell repertoires in COVID-19. Looking at the study overall: The United States, Italy and Spain supplied acute and convalescent COVID-19 samples. Sources were T cells, B-cell-depleted T cells, or PBMCs; the material itself was cDNA or gDNA.

Source study methods: Reference gene primer amplification in the assay estimated nucleated cell counts. TCRdb's table, derived via immunoSEQ multiplex PCR, lists solely in-frame clones and lacks some. Clonal size and the V and J genes are those of that table, whereas D and trimming came from the DNA. The sample lists around 250,000 clones; approximately 86% were seen once. V shed 7 bases and J 4 bases; nucleotides not matched to a gene: 10. Germline lookup yields CDR1 SGHAT and CDR2 FQDESV (reference sequence). This CDR3 is built from 14 residues. The sequence came from a human donor in a cohort sampled during active COVID-19. The sequencing input was peripheral blood. The chain couples TRBV11-1 to TRBJ2-7; 7 bases are a match to TRBD1. CDR3 DNA sequence: TGTGCCAGCACCACCGCCGGGACAGAGTACGAGCAGTACTTC. As protein: CASTTAGTEYEQYF. The full variable domain, in which reference TRBV11-1 and TRBJ2-7 provide the parts outside the CDR3, is EAEVAQSPRYKITEKSQAVAFWCDPISGHATLYWYRQILGQGPELLVQFQDESVVDDSQLPKDRFSAERLKGVDSTLKIQPAELGDSAMYLCASTTAGTEYEQYFGPGTRLTVT.